The 3 T cell receptor beta chains reported below all come from one sample, sequenced in a study of OX40 agonist ivuxolimab in advanced cancers. The assay was immunoSEQ multiplex PCR, and TCRdb's table has in-frame clones only and misses some. The sample gives 45,000 to 50,000 clones, about 81% of which show up once; approximately 7.3% is in the top ten. The sample in question was CD4+ or CD8+ T cells sorted from blood, obtained in a trial of the OX40 agonist ivuxolimab. The receptor source for this set is an adult with an advanced solid tumor such as melanoma, head and neck, liver or kidney cancer.

The genes are TRBV2 and TRBJ1-4, with D unresolved. Germline V gene lookup returns CDR1 SNHLY and CDR2 FYNNEI. V shed 4 bases and J shed 3 bases, with 9 bases lying between them. The CDR3 is made up of 14 amino acids. CDR3 residues: CASSGAAANEKLFF. CDR3 DNA: TGTGCCAGCAGTGGGGCCGCCGCTAATGAAAAACTGTTTTTT. Together with reference TRBV2 and TRBJ1-4, the CDR3 gives the full variable domain: EPEVTQTPSHQVTQMGQEVILRCVPISNHLYFYWYRQILGQKVEFLVSFYNNEISEKSEIFDDQFSVERPDGSNFTLKIRSTKLEDSAMYFCASSGAAANEKLFFGSGTQLSVL.

The chain combines TRBV6-5 with TRBJ2-7; possibly TRBD1 for D (6 bases). V gave up 6 bases and J gave up 2 bases, with 11 bases separating them. This CDR3 has 13 amino acids. Per germline, CDR1 MNHEY and CDR2 SVGAGI. In DNA form, the CDR3 reads TGTGCCAGCAGAAGGGACAACACCTACGAGCAGTACTTC. It encodes CASRRDNTYEQYF.

The V and J genes are TRBV5-1 and TRBJ2-7; 14 bases are shared with TRBD2. Germline CDR1 is SGHRS and CDR2 is YFSETQ. Trimming cost V 6 bases and J 0 bases; bases outside gene matches: 14. The CDR3 contains 19 residues. CDR3 residues: CASTPLAAGTSGSSYEQYF. DNA of the CDR3: TGCGCCAGCACCCCCTTGGCGGCGGGGACTAGCGGGAGCTCCTACGAGCAGTACTTC.